The TCR beta chain under discussion was sequenced for a study of blood T cell repertoires in COVID-19. Across the study: Material from acute and convalescent COVID-19 was sourced from the United States, Italy and Spain. T cells, B-cell-depleted T cells, or PBMCs supplied cDNA or gDNA.

Original handling: Reference gene primers were amplified, and this amplification served to estimate nucleated cell counts. Clones were read by immunoSEQ multiplex PCR, and TCRdb kept only the in-frame ones, dropping some. For V, J and clone size, that table is used; D and trimming come from the DNA. This repertoire shows some 300,000 clones, around 87% found once; its top ten account for over 1%. Sample: peripheral blood. The clonotype originates from a man in his sixties or seventies with acute or convalescent COVID-19.

The CDR3, as DNA: TGTGCCAGCAAAATAGCGAATTCACCCCTCCACTTT. Encoded protein: CASKIANSPLHF. The chain carries TRBV6-5 and TRBJ1-6; D not resolved. CDR3 length equals 12 residues. The V gene's germline CDR1 is MNHEY and CDR2 SVGAGI. V was clipped by 7 bases and J by 7 bases, with 8 bases between them.